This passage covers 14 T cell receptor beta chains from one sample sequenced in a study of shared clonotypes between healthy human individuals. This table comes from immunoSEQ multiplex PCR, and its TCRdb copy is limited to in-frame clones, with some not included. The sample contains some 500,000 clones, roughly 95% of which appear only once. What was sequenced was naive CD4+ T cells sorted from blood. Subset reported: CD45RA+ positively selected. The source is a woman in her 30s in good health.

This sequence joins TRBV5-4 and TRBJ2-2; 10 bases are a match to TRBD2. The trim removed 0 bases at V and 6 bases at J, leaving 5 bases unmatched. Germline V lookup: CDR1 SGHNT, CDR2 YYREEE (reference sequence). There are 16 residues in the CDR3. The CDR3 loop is CASSLDASGSPGELFF. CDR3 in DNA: TGTGCCAGCAGCTTGGATGCTAGCGGGAGTCCCGGGGAGCTGTTTTTT. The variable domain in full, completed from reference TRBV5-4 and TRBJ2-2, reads ETGVTQSPTHLIKTRGQQVTLRCSSQSGHNTVSWYQQALGQGPQFIFQYYREEENGRGNFPPRFSGLQFPNYSSELNVNALELDDSALYLCASSLDASGSPGELFFGEGSRLTVL.

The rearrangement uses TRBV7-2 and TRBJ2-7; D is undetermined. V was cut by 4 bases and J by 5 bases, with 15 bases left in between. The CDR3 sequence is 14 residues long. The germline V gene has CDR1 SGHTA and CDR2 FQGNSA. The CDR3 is CASSSGPSQHEQYF. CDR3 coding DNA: TGTGCCAGCAGCTCTGGACCGTCGCAGCACGAGCAGTACTTC.

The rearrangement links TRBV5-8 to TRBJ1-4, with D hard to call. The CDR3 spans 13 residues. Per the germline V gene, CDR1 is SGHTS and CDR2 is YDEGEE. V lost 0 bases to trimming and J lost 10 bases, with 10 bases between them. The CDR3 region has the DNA TGTGCCAGCAGCTTGGTCCACACACCAAAACTGTTTTTT. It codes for CASSLVHTPKLFF.

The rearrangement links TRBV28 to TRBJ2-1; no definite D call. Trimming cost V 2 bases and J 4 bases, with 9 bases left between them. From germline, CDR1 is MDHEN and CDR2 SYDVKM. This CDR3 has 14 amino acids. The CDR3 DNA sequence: TGTGCCAGCAGTTTAGCCCGCCTATACAATGAGCAGTTCTTC. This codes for CASSLARLYNEQFF.

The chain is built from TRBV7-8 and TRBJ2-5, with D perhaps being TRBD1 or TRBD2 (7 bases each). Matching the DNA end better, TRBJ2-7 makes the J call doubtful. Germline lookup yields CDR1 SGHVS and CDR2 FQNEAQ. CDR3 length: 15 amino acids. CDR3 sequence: CASILLGGGGDEQYF. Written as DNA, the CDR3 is TGTGCCAGCATCCTCCTAGGGGGCGGGGGAGACGAGCAGTACTTC.

This CDR3 is CASSLRRGRAYNEQFF. The DNA of the CDR3 is TGTGCCAGCAGTTTACGGAGGGGCAGGGCCTACAATGAGCAGTTCTTC. The V and J genes are TRBV27 and TRBJ2-1; D possibly corresponds to TRBD2 (6 bases). This CDR3 region has 16 residues. Germline assignment: CDR1 MNHEY and CDR2 SMNVEV (reference sequence). Deletions cut 2 bases from V and 2 bases from J, with 13 bases between.

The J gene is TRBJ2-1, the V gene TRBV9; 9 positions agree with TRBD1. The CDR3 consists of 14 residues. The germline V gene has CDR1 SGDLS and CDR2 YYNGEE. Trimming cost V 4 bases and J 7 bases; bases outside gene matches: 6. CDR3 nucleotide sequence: TGTGCCAGCAGCCCCCAGACAGGGGGGAATGAGCAGTTCTTC. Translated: CASSPQTGGNEQFF.

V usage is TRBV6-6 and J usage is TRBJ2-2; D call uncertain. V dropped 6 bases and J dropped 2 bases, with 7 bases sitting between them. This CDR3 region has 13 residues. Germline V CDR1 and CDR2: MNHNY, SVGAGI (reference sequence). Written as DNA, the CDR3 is TGTGCCAGCAGCCTAGTAAACACCGGGGAGCTGTTTTTT. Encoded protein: CASSLVNTGELFF.

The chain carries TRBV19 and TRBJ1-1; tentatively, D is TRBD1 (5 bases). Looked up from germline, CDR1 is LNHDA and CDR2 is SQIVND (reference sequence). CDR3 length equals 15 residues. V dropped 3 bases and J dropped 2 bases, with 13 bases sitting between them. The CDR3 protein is CASSMRRGGNTEAFF. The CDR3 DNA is TGTGCCAGTAGTATGCGCCGGGGGGGAAACACTGAAGCTTTCTTT. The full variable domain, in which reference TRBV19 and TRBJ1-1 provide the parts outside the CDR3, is DGGITQSPKYLFRKEGQNVTLSCEQNLNHDAMYWYRQDPGQGLRLIYYSQIVNDFQKGDIAEGYSVSREKKESFPLTVTSAQKNPTAFYLCASSMRRGGNTEAFFGQGTRLTVV.

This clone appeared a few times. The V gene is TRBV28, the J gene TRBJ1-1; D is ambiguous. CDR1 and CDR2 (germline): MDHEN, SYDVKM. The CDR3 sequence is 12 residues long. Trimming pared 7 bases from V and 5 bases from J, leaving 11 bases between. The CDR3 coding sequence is TGTGCCAGCAACCTAAGGACGACTGAAGCTTTCTTT. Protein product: CASNLRTTEAFF.

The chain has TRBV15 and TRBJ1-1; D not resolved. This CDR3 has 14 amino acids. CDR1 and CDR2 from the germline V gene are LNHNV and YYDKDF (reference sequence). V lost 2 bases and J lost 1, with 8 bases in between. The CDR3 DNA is TGTGCCACCAGCAGAAACGGGAGGAACACTGAAGCTTTCTTT. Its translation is CATSRNGRNTEAFF.

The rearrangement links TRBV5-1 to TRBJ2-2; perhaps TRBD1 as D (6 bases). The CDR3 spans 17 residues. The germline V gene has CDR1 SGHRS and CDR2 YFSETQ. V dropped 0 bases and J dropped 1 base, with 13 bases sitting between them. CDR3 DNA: TGCGCCAGCAGCTTGGGATCCAGACAGGTGAACACCGGGGAGCTGTTTTTT. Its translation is CASSLGSRQVNTGELFF.

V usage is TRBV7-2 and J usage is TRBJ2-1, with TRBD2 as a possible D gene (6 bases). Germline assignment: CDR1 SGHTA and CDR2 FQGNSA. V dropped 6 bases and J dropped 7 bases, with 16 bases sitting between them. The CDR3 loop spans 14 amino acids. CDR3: CASSSSETRNEQFF. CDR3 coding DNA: TGTGCCAGCAGTTCTAGCGAGACTAGGAATGAGCAGTTCTTC.

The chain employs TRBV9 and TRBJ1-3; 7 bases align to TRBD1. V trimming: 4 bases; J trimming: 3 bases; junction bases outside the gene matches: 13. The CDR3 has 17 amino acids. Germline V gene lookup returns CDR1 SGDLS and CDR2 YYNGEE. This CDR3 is CASSPSTARGLGNTIYF. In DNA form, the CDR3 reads TGTGCCAGCAGCCCCTCGACGGCGAGGGGGCTTGGAAACACCATATATTTT.